This T cell receptor beta chain comes out of a study of beta chain features in type 1 diabetes. Germline values: CDR1 SGHAT, CDR2 FQDESV (reference sequence). The germline V and J ends were trimmed by 5 bases and 3 bases, with 8 bases remaining between them. The length of the CDR3 is 13 residues. The study reverse transcribed the entire isolated RNA, so it sequenced expressed TCRB transcripts. The data were produced by immunoSEQ multiplex PCR, yet TCRdb's version contains in-frame clones alone and is incomplete. The sample consists of more than 300,000 clones, 8.5% to 10% of them appearing once. Study-wide results and caveats: When Type 1 diabetes patients were examined, their TCRB CDR3s proved moderately but significantly shorter in all four CD4+ subsets.

Concerning this clone: As yet, its antigen is unknown.

One heparinised blood draw averaging approximately 0.11 L was given by each donor. The chain has TRBV11-1 and TRBJ1-5; tentatively, D is TRBD1 (6 bases). The sample was central memory CD4+ T cells from blood. This clonotype was obtained from a man younger than 40 with type 1 diabetes. CDR3 nucleotides: TGTGCCAGCAGCAGGGACACCAATCAGCCCCAGCATTTT. This encodes CASSRDTNQPQHF.